This T cell receptor beta chain derives from a study of post-analysis software for immune sequencing data. Study summary: Secondary progressive, relapsing-remitting and progressive-relapsing multiple sclerosis were among the included disease courses. Study-wide results and caveats: Controls had lower frequencies than patients of four or five TRBV segments, which included TRBV5-6, TRBV5-1 and TRBV20-1. Normalized Chao1 diversity was significantly lower in multiple sclerosis patients than in controls. Strong co-clustering by F measure was evident for samples that had been prepared in the same batch.

Every TCR beta cDNA library bore unique molecular identifiers. Each batch of roughly 0.9 to 11 million T cells produced roughly 450,000 cDNA molecules. TCRdb reprocessed the PCR reads via MiXCR and lists one record per CDR3 protein. The sample contains 350,000 to 500,000 distinct CDR3 sequences, 35% to 45% of which appear only once. The V and J ends lost 1 base and 2 bases respectively, with 10 bases between them. The CDR3 has 14 amino acids. Germline CDR1 and CDR2: SGHDT and YYEEEE. Details on this clonotype: Its antigen is currently unknown.

This chain uses TRBV5-6 with TRBJ2-7; D not certain. The receptor was derived from a girl aged 2-10 years with multiple sclerosis. The sample consisted of blood. As DNA, the CDR3 is TGTGCCAGCAGCTTGCGGGCCATTCCCTACGAGCAGTACTTC. This encodes CASSLRAIPYEQYF.